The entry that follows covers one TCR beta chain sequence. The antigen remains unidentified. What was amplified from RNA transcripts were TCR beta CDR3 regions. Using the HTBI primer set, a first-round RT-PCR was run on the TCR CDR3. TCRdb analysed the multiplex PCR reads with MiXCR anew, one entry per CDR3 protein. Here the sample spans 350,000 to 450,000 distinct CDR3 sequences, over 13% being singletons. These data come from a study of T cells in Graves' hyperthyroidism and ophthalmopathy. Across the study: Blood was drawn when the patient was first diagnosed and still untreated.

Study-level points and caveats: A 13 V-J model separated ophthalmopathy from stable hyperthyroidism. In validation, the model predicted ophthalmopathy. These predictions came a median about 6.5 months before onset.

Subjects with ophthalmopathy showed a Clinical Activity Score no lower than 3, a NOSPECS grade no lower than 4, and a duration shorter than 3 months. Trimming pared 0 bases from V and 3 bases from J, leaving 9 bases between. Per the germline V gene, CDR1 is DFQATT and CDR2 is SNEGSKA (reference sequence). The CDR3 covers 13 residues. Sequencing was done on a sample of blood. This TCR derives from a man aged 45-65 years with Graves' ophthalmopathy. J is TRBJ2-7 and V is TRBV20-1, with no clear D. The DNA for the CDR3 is TGCAGTGCTAGAGACCAGCTTCTCTACGAGCAGTACTTC. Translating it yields CSARDQLLYEQYF.